The 29 T cell receptor beta chains presented below share a single source sample, sequenced in a study of response to subunit inactivated influenza vaccine. MiXCR, run by TCRdb on the RT-PCR reads, gives a single entry per CDR3 protein. This table has roughly 700,000 distinct CDR3 sequences, approximately 15% appearing once. Source: PBMCs from blood, taken around two weeks before vaccination. The receptors were gathered from a man between 45 and 60 years old who received an inactivated influenza vaccine.

This clonotype occurred a few times. The rearrangement uses TRBV6-2 or TRBV6-3 and TRBJ2-1, with D tentatively TRBD2 (6 bases). CDR3 length: 14 residues. The V and J ends lost 8 bases and 0 bases respectively, with 11 bases between them. Germline values: CDR1 MNHEY, CDR2 SVGEGT. CDR3 DNA: TGTGCCAGCGGCCTAGCGAGCTCCTACAATGAGCAGTTCTTC. Translation: CASGLASSYNEQFF.

Only a few counts were recorded for this clonotype. V usage is TRBV3-1 and J usage is TRBJ2-2; D not certain. This CDR3 region has 15 residues. V lost 0 bases, J lost 6 bases, and 11 bases lay in between. Germline-derived CDR1 and CDR2 are LGHDT and YNNKEL (reference sequence). The CDR3 region is CASSQDPLPSGELFF. CDR3 DNA: TGTGCCAGCAGCCAAGACCCCCTCCCGTCCGGGGAGCTGTTTTTT.

This clonotype was picked up many times. The chain is built from TRBV7-9 and TRBJ2-3; 7 nucleotides match TRBD1. From germline, CDR1 is SEHNR and CDR2 FQNEAQ (reference sequence). This CDR3 region has 13 residues. V was pared by 3 bases and J by 3 bases, with 0 bases of the junction left unmatched. The CDR3 region has the DNA TGTGCCAGCAGCTTGGGACAGACAGATACGCAGTATTTT. Translated: CASSLGQTDTQYF.

This clonotype was counted a few times. The chain combines TRBV7-9 with TRBJ1-6, with 9 bases lining up with TRBD1. The CDR3 totals 16 residues. The germline V gene encodes CDR1 SEHNR and CDR2 FQNEAQ (reference sequence). Unmatched junction bases numbered 10, after V lost 4 bases and J lost 9 bases. The CDR3 nucleotides are TGTGCCAGCAGCTCACATCCTGGGACAGGGTTTTCACCCCTCCACTTT. Its protein product is CASSSHPGTGFSPLHF.

The chain joins TRBV12-3 or TRBV12-4 to TRBJ1-5; D is perhaps TRBD1 (6 bases). The CDR3 is 14 amino acids. The ends were cut back, 5 bases at V and 7 bases at J, with 15 bases in the middle. Here the CDR3 DNA reads TGTGCCAGCAGTCAATCACAGGGAAGACAGCCCCAGCATTTT. This encodes CASSQSQGRQPQHF.

The chain carries TRBV28 and TRBJ2-7; 7 nucleotides line up with TRBD1. Germline CDR1 and CDR2: MDHEN and SYDVKM. Unmatched junction bases numbered 3, after V lost 6 bases and J lost 1 base. CDR3 length equals 13 residues. CDR3: CASRKTGSYEQYF. In nucleotides, the CDR3 is TGTGCCAGCAGAAAGACAGGGTCCTACGAGCAGTACTTC.

The chain uses TRBV7-9 and TRBJ2-1; D is ambiguous. This CDR3 region has 13 residues. Germline assignment: CDR1 SEHNR and CDR2 FQNEAQ (reference sequence). The germline V and J ends were trimmed by 1 base and 9 bases, with 10 bases remaining between them. This CDR3 reads CASSLGPISEQFF. The CDR3 region has the DNA TGTGCCAGCAGCTTAGGGCCGATAAGTGAGCAGTTCTTC.

This clonotype came up a few times. The gene calls are TRBV5-1 and TRBJ2-1; 7 bases align to TRBD1. Germline V gives CDR1 SGHRS, CDR2 YFSETQ. V trimming: 3 bases; J trimming: 2 bases; junction bases outside the gene matches: 5. The CDR3 totals 15 residues. The CDR3 DNA reads TGCGCCAGCAGCTGGGGGACAGCCGCCTACAATGAGCAGTTCTTC. Translating gives CASSWGTAAYNEQFF.

This clonotype was observed a few times. The CDR3 protein is CAISTGGSEQYF. CDR3 sequence (DNA): TGTGCCATCAGTACAGGGGGAAGCGAGCAGTACTTC. This chain joins TRBV10-3 and TRBJ2-7; 8 bases map to TRBD1. Per germline, CDR1 ENHRY and CDR2 SYGVKD. The J segment lost 6 bases and the V segment lost 5 bases, leaving 3 bases of the junction unmatched. This CDR3 has 12 amino acids.

The chain links TRBV28 to TRBJ1-3; the D is unclear. CDR3 length equals 13 residues. V lost 8 bases, J lost 4 bases, and 12 bases lay in between. CDR1 and CDR2 (germline): MDHEN, SYDVKM. In DNA, the CDR3 is TGTGCCAGCGACTCTATGGGGGGAAACACCATATATTTT. Its translation is CASDSMGGNTIYF.

This rearrangement joins TRBV15 to TRBJ2-2; 10 bases fit TRBD2. The germline gives CDR1 LNHNV, CDR2 YYDKDF (reference sequence). Trimming cost V 5 bases and J 5 bases; bases outside gene matches: 8. This CDR3 has 16 amino acids. The CDR3 bases are TGTGCCACCAGCCTCGGGACTAGCGTGAGGACCGGGGAGCTGTTTTTT. Translation: CATSLGTSVRTGELFF.

This clonotype showed up many times. The chain links TRBV12-3 or TRBV12-4 to TRBJ2-7; 8 positions match TRBD1. The trim removed 7 bases at V and 2 bases at J, leaving 10 bases unmatched. The CDR3 is 15 amino acids. CDR3 DNA sequence: TGTGCCAGCAATCTTGGACAGGGAGACGCCTACGAGCAGTACTTC. It yields the protein CASNLGQGDAYEQYF.

This clonotype has a count of ten or more. The chain's CDR3 is CASSQELTSRFETQYF. In DNA form, the CDR3 reads TGCGCCAGCAGCCAAGAATTGACTAGCCGGTTCGAGACCCAGTACTTC. The chain uses TRBV4-3 and TRBJ2-5, with 7 nucleotides matching TRBD2. The germline V gene has CDR1 LGHNA and CDR2 YSLEER. V was clipped by 0 bases and J by 5 bases; unmatched bases: 9. The CDR3 consists of 16 residues.

This clonotype was seen many times. V and J are TRBV25-1 and TRBJ2-7; no reliable D call. Trimming pared 1 base from V and 6 bases from J, leaving 4 bases between. Per germline, CDR1 MGHDK and CDR2 SYGVNS. The length of the CDR3 is 11 residues. The CDR3 is CASSELGEQYF. CDR3 bases: TGTGCCAGCAGTGAATTAGGCGAGCAGTACTTC.

This clonotype has a count of ten or more. The chain has TRBV5-8 and TRBJ1-2; D unclear. Germline lookup yields CDR1 SGHTS and CDR2 YDEGEE. V was clipped by 4 bases and J by 8 bases, with 12 bases between them. The CDR3 consists of 12 residues. The CDR3 DNA reads TGTGCCAGCAGCGTCTCCGGACGGGGCTACACCTTC. Its protein product is CASSVSGRGYTF.

This chain joins TRBV7-9 and TRBJ2-5, with D possibly being TRBD1 or TRBD2 (5 bases each). The CDR3 is 16 residues long. Looked up from germline, CDR1 is SEHNR and CDR2 is FQNEAQ (reference sequence). V lost 0 bases to trimming and J lost 5 bases, with 16 bases between them. CDR3 residues: CASSLALGTPGETQYF. The CDR3 DNA reads as TGTGCCAGCAGCTTAGCGTTGGGGACGCCAGGCGAGACCCAGTACTTC. The whole variable domain, remainder taken from reference TRBV7-9 and TRBJ2-5, is DTGVSQNPRHKITKRGQNVTFRCDPISEHNRLYWYRQTLGQGPEFLTYFQNEAQLEKSRLLSDRFSAERPKGSFSTLEIQRTEQGDSAMYLCASSLALGTPGETQYFGPGTRLLVL.

This clonotype was found many times. The CDR3 reads CSARLTGGVKYNSPLHF. The CDR3 nucleotides read TGCAGTGCTAGATTAACAGGGGGCGTAAAATATAATTCACCCCTCCACTTT. V is TRBV20-1 and J is TRBJ1-6, with 9 bases that match TRBD1. The V segment lost 2 bases and the J segment 4 bases; nucleotides outside the gene matches: 9. The CDR3 extends over 17 amino acids. Germline V gene lookup returns CDR1 DFQATT and CDR2 SNEGSKA (reference sequence).

The chain links TRBV2 to TRBJ2-7; D unclear. The CDR3 contains 12 residues. Germline V CDR1 and CDR2: SNHLY, FYNNEI. Trimming shortened V by 3 bases and J by 6 bases, and 9 bases separated the two germline ends. The CDR3 region is CASSDQFSEQYF. CDR3 DNA: TGTGCCAGCAGTGATCAATTTTCCGAGCAGTACTTC.

V usage is TRBV6-5 and J usage is TRBJ1-5; unclear D gene. The germline V and J ends were trimmed by 3 bases and 0 bases, with 9 bases remaining between them. The CDR3 has 15 residues. Per germline, CDR1 MNHEY and CDR2 SVGAGI. The CDR3 DNA is TGTGCCAGCAGTTATTCGGTGGGTAGCAATCAGCCCCAGCATTTT. Encoded protein: CASSYSVGSNQPQHF.

This clonotype was detected a few times. The chain combines TRBV28 with TRBJ2-2, with D perhaps TRBD1 or TRBD2 (5 bases each). Germline V gene sequence: CDR1 MDHEN, CDR2 SYDVKM. The CDR3 contains 14 residues. V was trimmed by 6 bases and J by 6 bases, leaving 14 bases between them. The CDR3 DNA sequence: TGTGCCAGCAGCGTCCTGACAGCGGCCGGGGAGCTGTTTTTT. It translates to CASSVLTAAGELFF.

V is TRBV30 and J is TRBJ1-2; D not certain. V was trimmed by 2 bases and J by 7 bases, leaving 8 bases between them. This CDR3 is 11 amino acids long. Germline V CDR1 and CDR2: GTSNPN, SVGIG (reference sequence). As DNA, the CDR3 is TGTGCCTGGAGTCGGGAGGCTGGCTACACCTTC. Protein: CAWSREAGYTF.

This clonotype occurred a few times. This rearrangement joins TRBV30 to TRBJ1-5; D call uncertain. The V gene lost 5 bases and the J gene lost 4 bases, with 9 bases spanning the gap. CDR3 size: 12 residues. Germline V gene data show CDR1 as GTSNPN and CDR2 as SVGIG (reference sequence). As DNA, the CDR3 is TGTGCCTGGGGGAGGGATAATCAGCCCCAGCATTTT. It yields the protein CAWGRDNQPQHF.

This clonotype was counted only a few times. The chain recombines TRBV4-3 with TRBJ1-6; D gene ambiguous. Trimming removed 4 bases from V and 10 bases from J, with 11 bases in between. Germline V lookup: CDR1 LGHNA, CDR2 YSLEER. The CDR3 consists of 13 residues. The CDR3 protein is CASSPGRGSPLHF. CDR3 sequence (DNA): TGCGCCAGCAGCCCTGGCAGAGGATCACCCCTCCACTTT.

The chain carries TRBV6-5 and TRBJ1-3, with D perhaps matching TRBD1 (5 bases). Germline V lookup: CDR1 MNHEY, CDR2 SVGAGI. Trimming took 2 bases from V and 0 from J, leaving 11 bases between them. CDR3 length: 16 amino acids. This CDR3 reads CASSYPDTHSGNTIYF. CDR3 DNA: TGTGCCAGCAGTTACCCGGACACCCACTCTGGAAACACCATATATTTT.

The gene calls are TRBV12-3 or TRBV12-4 and TRBJ2-2; no firm D call. Trimming took off 10 bases at V and 3 bases at J, with 6 bases between the two ends. The CDR3 has 11 residues. The CDR3 nucleotides read TGTGCCAACTTATACACCGGGGAGCTGTTTTTT. This sequence encodes CANLYTGELFF.

The chain employs TRBV9 and TRBJ2-1, with D perhaps matching TRBD2 (6 bases). The length of the CDR3 is 15 residues. V shed 4 bases and J shed 9 bases, with 20 bases lying between them. In germline, CDR1 is SGDLS, CDR2 YYNGEE. In DNA, the CDR3 is TGTGCCAGCAGCCCACGGACAACACTAGCAAGTGAGCAGTTCTTC. Protein sequence: CASSPRTTLASEQFF.

This sequence joins TRBV28 and TRBJ2-7, with 8 bases fitting TRBD1. The germline V gene encodes CDR1 MDHEN and CDR2 SYDVKM. V was clipped by 5 bases and J by 4 bases; unmatched bases: 4. The CDR3 is 13 residues long. CDR3 bases: TGTGCCAGCAGTGGGGGACAGGCTTACGAGCAGTACTTC. It translates to CASSGGQAYEQYF.

This clonotype was recorded many times. The V gene is TRBV4-3, the J gene TRBJ2-1; perhaps TRBD2 as D (5 bases). Trimming cost V 0 bases and J 8 bases, with 23 bases left between them. This CDR3 region has 18 residues. Germline V gives CDR1 LGHNA, CDR2 YSLEER. DNA for the CDR3: TGCGCCAGCAGCCAAGATTCCCTAAGACTGGGCTACGGGGATGAGCAGTTCTTC. This encodes CASSQDSLRLGYGDEQFF.

This clonotype was seen more than once but under ten times. The chain uses TRBV5-1 and TRBJ1-1; 10 nucleotides line up with TRBD1. Trimming took 7 bases from V and 5 from J; bases not matched to a gene: 8. CDR1 is SGHRS, CDR2 YFSETQ, per germline. The CDR3 has 14 residues. CDR3 sequence: CASARQGAGTEAFF. CDR3 nucleotides: TGCGCCAGCGCAAGACAGGGGGCCGGTACTGAAGCTTTCTTT.